One and the same sample provided the 30 T cell receptor beta chains below, sequenced in a study of vaccination and CD4 T cells after COVID-19. Sequence data for DNA of cultured CD4+ T cells were generated by the Oncomine TCR Beta short-read assay. TCRdb reanalysed the PCR reads using MiXCR and keeps one entry per CDR3 protein. The sample consists of fewer than 15,000 distinct CDR3 sequences, roughly 29% of them appearing once. Described treatment: approximately 9-day PBMC culture with coronavirus spike peptide pools or control peptides (ViraFEST assay). These TCRs' antigens remain unknown. The source material was CD4+ T cells from blood, cultured in vitro, sampled after SARS-CoV-2 vaccination. The receptors come from a human donor who had recovered from COVID-19.

The V and J genes are TRBV12-3 or TRBV12-4 and TRBJ1-1; perhaps TRBD1 as D (5 bases). This CDR3 region has 14 residues. Trimming removed 3 bases from V and 4 bases from J, with 12 bases in between. CDR3 in DNA: TGTGCCAGCAGTTTTGGCAGGGTCGGCACTGAAGCTTTCTTT. Translating gives CASSFGRVGTEAFF.

Only a few counts were recorded for this clonotype. V gene TRBV5-4 combines with J gene TRBJ2-7, with a tentative D call TRBD2 (5 bases). Trimming took 0 bases from V and 4 from J, leaving 8 bases between them. Germline assignment: CDR1 SGHNT and CDR2 YYREEE (reference sequence). The CDR3 covers 13 residues. CDR3 coding DNA: TGTGCCAGCAGCTTGGCCGGGGTATACGAGCAGTACTTC. Translated: CASSLAGVYEQYF.

The CDR3 DNA reads as TGTGCCAGCAGCTTTAGGATGGGGGGGGAAAACACTGAAGCTTTCTTT. It yields the protein CASSFRMGGENTEAFF. This chain joins TRBV7-8 and TRBJ1-1; the D gene is possibly TRBD1 (5 bases). Trimming removed 3 bases at V and 2 bases at J, with 16 bases between. This CDR3 contains 16 residues. The germline V gene has CDR1 SGHVS and CDR2 FQNEAQ.

This clonotype was recorded a few times. The J gene is TRBJ2-2, the V gene TRBV15; TRBD2 aligns across 7 bases. Trimming at V came to 0 bases and at J to 6 bases, leaving 1 base not matched to a gene. CDR1 LNHNV and CDR2 YYDKDF come from the germline V gene (reference sequence). This CDR3 is 14 amino acids long. The CDR3: CATSRDRGAGELFF. CDR3 sequence (DNA): TGTGCCACCAGCAGAGATCGGGGGGCCGGGGAGCTGTTTTTT.

This rearrangement joins TRBV5-1 to TRBJ2-1; D unresolved. Germline CDR1 is SGHRS and CDR2 is YFSETQ. This CDR3 has 12 amino acids. Trimming stripped 4 bases from V and 7 bases from J, with 9 bases between. The CDR3 is CASSRIGNEQFF. The DNA of the CDR3 is TGCGCCAGCAGCCGGATCGGGAATGAGCAGTTCTTC.

The chain carries TRBV18 and TRBJ2-5, with D possibly called TRBD1 or TRBD2 (5 bases each). V was pared by 3 bases and J by 3 bases, with 17 bases between. Germline-derived CDR1 and CDR2 are KGHSH and LQKENI. The CDR3 is 16 residues long. CDR3 DNA sequence: TGTGCCAGCTCACCGAGGGCTATCCGAGGGGAAGAGACCCAGTACTTC. Translating it yields CASSPRAIRGEETQYF.

The chain is built from TRBV7-9 and TRBJ1-1; D is possibly TRBD1 (5 bases). The germline CDR1 and CDR2 sequences are SEHNR and FQNEAQ (reference sequence). Trimming left V 5 bases short and J 10 bases short, with 17 bases between. The CDR3 contains 13 residues. The CDR3 reads CASSPGTTWGAFF. CDR3 sequence (DNA): TGTGCCAGCAGCCCCGGGACGACCTGGGGAGCTTTCTTT.

The rearrangement uses TRBV9 and TRBJ2-2; D could derive from TRBD1 or TRBD2 (5 bases each). The CDR3 contains 16 residues. The germline V and J ends were trimmed by 2 bases and 5 bases, with 16 bases remaining between them. CDR1 is SGDLS and CDR2 is YYNGEE in the germline V gene. The CDR3 DNA follows: TGTGCCAGCAGCGTGACACCGGGACCCGAAACCGGGGAGCTGTTTTTT. Encoded protein: CASSVTPGPETGELFF.

This clonotype occurred a few times. The genes are TRBV21-1 and TRBJ2-5; TRBD1 was called by the table and not checked on the DNA. TRBV21-1 is tagged as a pseudogene. This CDR3 contains 14 residues. The CDR3 DNA sequence: TGTGCCAGCAGCAAAGCCCCGGTTCAAGAGACCCAGTACTTC. It translates to CASSKAPVQETQYF.

This clonotype has just a few counts. This chain uses TRBV5-1 with TRBJ2-5; D possibly corresponds to TRBD1 (6 bases). With 7 bases removed from V and 1 base from J, the gap between germline ends came to 14 bases. This CDR3 comprises 14 residues. CDR1 is SGHRS, CDR2 YFSETQ, per germline. The DNA of the CDR3 is TGCGCCAGCGGCCTGGGGGCTACCCAAGAGACCCAGTACTTC. Its translation is CASGLGATQETQYF.

This clonotype turned up a few times. The chain links TRBV7-2 to TRBJ2-3, with TRBD2 identical over 9 bases. The junction had 5 bases not matched to a gene; V was cut back by 1 base and J by 6 bases. Germline V lookup: CDR1 SGHTA, CDR2 FQGNSA. The CDR3 runs to 15 residues. The DNA for the CDR3 is TGTGCCAGCAGCTTAGGGGGGGCGGGAGGGGATACGCAGTATTTT. This codes for CASSLGGAGGDTQYF.

In its sample, this clonotype was seen a few times. The V gene is TRBV15, the J gene TRBJ2-3, with 13 bases fitting TRBD2. The CDR3 totals 17 residues. Germline V gives CDR1 LNHNV, CDR2 YYDKDF (reference sequence). V lost 3 bases, J lost 4 bases, and 7 bases stayed unmatched. The CDR3 coding sequence is TGTGCCACCAGCAGCCCCGAGGGGACTAGCGGGGCAGATACGCAGTATTTT. Its protein is CATSSPEGTSGADTQYF.

Comment on this clonotype: At one end, the junction sequence differs from germline, possibly due to a read error. The V gene is TRBV6-1, the J gene TRBJ1-5; D might be TRBD1 (5 bases). The CDR3 is 15 residues long. CDR1 and CDR2 from the germline V gene are MNHNS and SASEGT. The CDR3: CASNESGGAGQPQHF. The CDR3 DNA is TGTGCCAGCAATGAAAGCGGGGGAGCCGGGCAGCCCCAGCATTTT.

This clonotype appeared a few times. The rearrangement links TRBV19 to TRBJ2-7; 8 bases are shared with TRBD2. Germline assignment: CDR1 LNHDA and CDR2 SQIVND (reference sequence). After removal of 3 bases from V and 0 bases from J, the junction contained 10 bases not matched to a gene. The CDR3 covers 17 residues. This chain's CDR3 is CASSMGSVAGSSYEQYF. CDR3 sequence (DNA): TGTGCCAGTAGTATGGGTTCGGTAGCGGGGAGCTCCTACGAGCAGTACTTC. Complete variable domain (other parts from reference TRBV19 and TRBJ2-7): DGGITQSPKYLFRKEGQNVTLSCEQNLNHDAMYWYRQDPGQGLRLIYYSQIVNDFQKGDIAEGYSVSREKKESFPLTVTSAQKNPTAFYLCASSMGSVAGSSYEQYFGPGTRLTVT.

This sequence joins TRBV29-1 and TRBJ2-3; weak D call: TRBD2 (5 bases). V was trimmed by 7 bases and J by 2 bases, leaving 10 bases between them. Germline lookup yields CDR1 SQVTM and CDR2 ANQGSEA. The CDR3 totals 12 residues. The CDR3, as DNA: TGCAGCGCTGGGGAGCACACAGATACGCAGTATTTT. This gives the protein CSAGEHTDTQYF.

The count of this clonotype is one. The V call is TRBV20-1, the J call TRBJ1-4; 8 nucleotides agree with TRBD1. The CDR3 is 13 residues long. With V trimmed by 3 bases and J by 8 bases, 5 bases remained unmatched. Germline V gives CDR1 DFQATT, CDR2 SNEGSKA (reference sequence). CDR3 bases: TGCAGTGCTAGCAGGGGGCGCTTCGAAAAACTGTTTTTT. Translation: CSASRGRFEKLFF.

CDR3 sequence: CASSSTGHGYEQYF. For the CDR3, the DNA is TGTGCCAGCAGCTCAACAGGGCATGGCTACGAGCAGTACTTC. This chain joins TRBV7-2 and TRBJ2-7; possibly TRBD1 for D (6 bases). This CDR3 is 14 amino acids long. Trimming shortened V by 4 bases and J by 3 bases, and 13 bases separated the two germline ends. Germline assignment: CDR1 SGHTA and CDR2 FQGNSA.

This clonotype is medium-sized. The gene calls are TRBV25-1 and TRBJ2-4, with 7 bases matching TRBD1. With V trimmed by 3 bases and J by 6 bases, 5 bases remained unmatched. This CDR3 is 14 amino acids long. Germline V gives CDR1 MGHDK, CDR2 SYGVNS. The CDR3 DNA reads TGTGCCAGCAGTGACCCCAGACAGGGAAACATTCAGTACTTC. Its translation is CASSDPRQGNIQYF. Complete variable domain (other parts from reference TRBV25-1 and TRBJ2-4): EADIYQTPRYLVIGTGKKITLECSQTMGHDKMYWYQQDPGMELHLIHYSYGVNSTEKGDLSSESTVSRIRTEHFPLTLESARPSHTSQYLCASSDPRQGNIQYFGAGTRLSVL.

V and J are TRBV6-4 and TRBJ2-3; 7 nucleotides agree with TRBD2. CDR1 is MRHNA and CDR2 is SNTAGT in the germline V gene. With V trimmed by 3 bases and J by 7 bases, 4 bases remained unmatched. The CDR3 spans 13 residues. Here the CDR3 DNA reads TGTGCCAGCAGTGAGAAGCGGGGCCATACGCAGTATTTT. Translating it yields CASSEKRGHTQYF.

Details on this clonotype: At one boundary the junction diverges from the germline segment, which might be a read error. The chain couples TRBV6-2 or TRBV6-3 to TRBJ2-1; D unclear. Germline CDR1 MNHEY, CDR2 SVGEGT. The CDR3 is 15 residues long. CDR3 loop: CASSPSRPLYNEQFF. The CDR3 DNA sequence: TGCGCCAGCAGTCCCTCCCGTCCTCTATACAATGAGCAGTTCTTC.

This clonotype counts as medium-sized. The CDR3 DNA follows: TGTGCCAGCAGTTTTAGCAATCAGCCCCAGCATTTT. Translating gives CASSFSNQPQHF. V usage is TRBV6-5 and J usage is TRBJ1-5; D not certain. This CDR3 comprises 12 residues. Germline V gives CDR1 MNHEY, CDR2 SVGAGI. V lost 4 bases, J lost 0 bases, and 1 base lay in between.

This clonotype appeared a few times. V gene TRBV7-9 combines with J gene TRBJ2-5, with a tentative D call TRBD1 (6 bases). Germline assignment: CDR1 SEHNR and CDR2 FQNEAQ (reference sequence). The CDR3 loop spans 15 amino acids. V was cut by 0 bases and J by 3 bases, with 11 bases left in between. Here the CDR3 DNA reads TGTGCCAGCAGCTTAGCGGGGGCGCAGAAAGAGACCCAGTACTTC. This sequence encodes CASSLAGAQKETQYF.

The chain combines TRBV6-1 with TRBJ2-3; the match to TRBD1 covers 7 bases. The V gene end was trimmed by 7 bases and the J gene end by 2 bases; junction bases not matched to a gene: 6. This CDR3 contains 14 residues. The germline CDR1 and CDR2 sequences are MNHNS and SASEGT. The CDR3 DNA reads TGTGCCAGCAACCCAGGGGGACCCACAGATACGCAGTATTTT. This codes for CASNPGGPTDTQYF.

In its sample, this clonotype ranks as medium-sized. V usage is TRBV6-1 and J usage is TRBJ1-3; D gene ambiguous. CDR1 and CDR2 (germline): MNHNS, SASEGT. The V end was cut by 7 bases, the J end by 0 bases, with 10 bases between. The CDR3 is 14 residues long. This CDR3 is CASTPQSSGNTIYF. The CDR3 bases are TGTGCCAGCACCCCCCAGAGCTCTGGAAACACCATATATTTT.

By share, this clonotype ranks as large. This rearrangement joins TRBV20-1 to TRBJ2-7; the match to TRBD1 covers 9 bases. CDR3 size: 15 residues. The germline V gene has CDR1 DFQATT and CDR2 SNEGSKA (reference sequence). Trimming took 1 base from V and 1 from J; bases not matched to a gene: 5. The chain's CDR3 is CSARVGQGGSYEQYF. The CDR3 DNA reads TGCAGTGCTAGAGTGGGACAGGGTGGGTCCTACGAGCAGTACTTC.

A remark on this clonotype: One junction end does not reproduce the germline sequence, and a read error may be involved. The J gene is TRBJ2-7, the V gene TRBV11-1, with 7 nucleotides matching TRBD2. CDR1 is SGHAT, CDR2 FQDESV, per germline (reference sequence). The length of the CDR3 is 13 residues. The CDR3 coding sequence is TGTGCCAGCAGCTTGGACCCGGGACTAACGGTTGACTTC. It codes for CASSLDPGLTVDF.

The rearrangement uses TRBV7-9 and TRBJ2-3, with D tentatively TRBD1 or TRBD2 (5 bases each). This CDR3 has 16 amino acids. Trimming cost V 4 bases and J 1 base, with 15 bases left between them. Germline lookup yields CDR1 SEHNR and CDR2 FQNEAQ (reference sequence). CDR3 region: CASSSIRQGGTDTQYF. The CDR3 DNA follows: TGTGCCAGCAGCTCCATTAGGCAGGGAGGCACAGATACGCAGTATTTT.

The genes are TRBV5-1 and TRBJ2-7; 11 bases are a match to TRBD2. The CDR3 length is 15 residues. Germline V gene sequence: CDR1 SGHRS, CDR2 YFSETQ. V dropped 4 bases and J dropped 5; count of bases not matched to a gene: 8. CDR3 region: CASSEGTSGRHEQYF. The CDR3 nucleotides are TGCGCCAGCAGCGAAGGGACTAGCGGAAGACACGAGCAGTACTTC.

The chain combines TRBV4-2 with TRBJ2-1; no clear D. Germline CDR1 LGHNA, CDR2 YNFKEQ. The V end was cut by 5 bases, the J end by 6 bases, with 11 bases between. There are 13 residues in the CDR3. CDR3 DNA: TGTGCCAGCAGCTCCCGACGGGCCAATGAGCAGTTCTTC. It yields the protein CASSSRRANEQFF.

CDR3 in DNA: TGTGCCAGCAGTTTCAGGGCTACTGAAGCTTTCTTT. Translating it yields CASSFRATEAFF. J is TRBJ1-1 and V is TRBV12-3 or TRBV12-4; possibly TRBD1 for D (5 bases). With 3 bases removed from V and 5 bases from J, the gap between germline ends came to 7 bases. CDR3 length: 12 residues.